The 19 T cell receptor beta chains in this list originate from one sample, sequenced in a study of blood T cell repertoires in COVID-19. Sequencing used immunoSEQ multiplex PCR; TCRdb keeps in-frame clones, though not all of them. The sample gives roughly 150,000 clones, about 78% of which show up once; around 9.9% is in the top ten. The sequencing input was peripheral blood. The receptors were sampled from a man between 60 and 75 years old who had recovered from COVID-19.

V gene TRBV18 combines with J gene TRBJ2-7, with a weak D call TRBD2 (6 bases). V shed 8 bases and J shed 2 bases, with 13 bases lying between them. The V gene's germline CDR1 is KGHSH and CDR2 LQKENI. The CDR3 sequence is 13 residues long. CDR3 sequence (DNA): TGTGCCAGCACCACCGGGGGAGCCTACGAGCAGTACTTC. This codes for CASTTGGAYEQYF.

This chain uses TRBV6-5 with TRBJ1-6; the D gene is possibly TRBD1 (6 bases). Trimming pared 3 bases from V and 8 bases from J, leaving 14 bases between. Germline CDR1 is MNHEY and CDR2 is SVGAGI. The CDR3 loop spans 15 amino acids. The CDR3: CASSYRGSGDSPLHF. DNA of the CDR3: TGTGCCAGCAGTTATCGGGGATCAGGGGATTCACCCCTCCACTTT.

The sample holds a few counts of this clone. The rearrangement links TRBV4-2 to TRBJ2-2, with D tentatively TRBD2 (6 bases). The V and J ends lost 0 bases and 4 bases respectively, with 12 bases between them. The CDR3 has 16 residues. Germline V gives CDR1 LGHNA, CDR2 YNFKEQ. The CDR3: CASSQEGGAGTGELFF. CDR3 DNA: TGTGCCAGCAGCCAAGAAGGAGGGGCCGGCACCGGGGAGCTGTTTTTT.

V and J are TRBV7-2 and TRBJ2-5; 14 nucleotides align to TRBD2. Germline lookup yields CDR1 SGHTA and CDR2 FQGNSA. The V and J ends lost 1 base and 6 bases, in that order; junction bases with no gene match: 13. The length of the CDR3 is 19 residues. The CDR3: CASSLEGLAGAFSGKTQYF. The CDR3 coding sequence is TGTGCCAGCAGCTTAGAGGGACTAGCGGGAGCCTTTTCTGGGAAGACCCAGTACTTC. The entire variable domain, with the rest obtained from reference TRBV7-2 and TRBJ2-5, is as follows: GAGVSQSPSNKVTEKGKDVELRCDPISGHTALYWYRQSLGQGLEFLIYFQGNSAPDKSGLPSDRFSAERTGGSVSTLTIQRTQQEDSAVYLCASSLEGLAGAFSGKTQYFGPGTRLLVL.

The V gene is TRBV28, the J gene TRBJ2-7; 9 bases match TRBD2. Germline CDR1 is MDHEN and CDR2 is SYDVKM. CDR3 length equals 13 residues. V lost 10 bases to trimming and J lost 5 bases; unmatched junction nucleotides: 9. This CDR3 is CAMRGGSSHEQYF. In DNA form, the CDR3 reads TGTGCCATGCGGGGGGGGAGCAGCCACGAGCAGTACTTC.

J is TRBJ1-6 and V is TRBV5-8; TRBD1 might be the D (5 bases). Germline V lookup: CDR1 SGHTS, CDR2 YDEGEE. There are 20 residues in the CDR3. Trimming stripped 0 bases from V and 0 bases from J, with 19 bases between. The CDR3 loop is CASSLDGTRALSSYNSPLHF. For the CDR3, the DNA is TGTGCCAGCAGCTTGGATGGGACTAGGGCCTTGAGCTCCTATAATTCACCCCTCCACTTT.

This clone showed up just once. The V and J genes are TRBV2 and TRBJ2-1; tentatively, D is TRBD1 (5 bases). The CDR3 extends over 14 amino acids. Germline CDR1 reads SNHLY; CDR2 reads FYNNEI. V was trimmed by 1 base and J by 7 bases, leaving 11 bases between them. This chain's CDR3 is CASSEGKGMNEQFF. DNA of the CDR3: TGTGCCAGCAGTGAAGGAAAGGGGATGAATGAGCAGTTCTTC. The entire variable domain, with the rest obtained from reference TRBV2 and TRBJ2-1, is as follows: EPEVTQTPSHQVTQMGQEVILRCVPISNHLYFYWYRQILGQKVEFLVSFYNNEISEKSEIFDDQFSVERPDGSNFTLKIRSTKLEDSAMYFCASSEGKGMNEQFFGPGTRLTVL.

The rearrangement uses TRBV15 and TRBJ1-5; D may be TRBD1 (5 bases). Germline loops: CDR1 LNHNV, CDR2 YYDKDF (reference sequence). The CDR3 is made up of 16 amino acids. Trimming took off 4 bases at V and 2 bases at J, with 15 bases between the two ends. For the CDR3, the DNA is TGTGCCACCAGCAAGGGACTCCTGGGGGGCAATCAGCCCCAGCATTTT. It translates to CATSKGLLGGNQPQHF.

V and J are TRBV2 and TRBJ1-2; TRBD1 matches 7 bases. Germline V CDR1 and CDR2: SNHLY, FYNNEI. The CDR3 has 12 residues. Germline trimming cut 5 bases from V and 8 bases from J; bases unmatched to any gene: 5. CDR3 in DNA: TGTGCCAGCAGTATACAGGGGATGGGCTACACCTTC. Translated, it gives CASSIQGMGYTF.

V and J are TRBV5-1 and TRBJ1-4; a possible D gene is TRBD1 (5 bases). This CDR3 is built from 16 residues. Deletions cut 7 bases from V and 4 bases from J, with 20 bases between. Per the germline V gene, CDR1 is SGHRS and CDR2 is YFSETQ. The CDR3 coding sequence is TGCGCCAGCTCCCAGGTGGCCCAGGGAGGTAATGAAAAACTGTTTTTT. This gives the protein CASSQVAQGGNEKLFF.

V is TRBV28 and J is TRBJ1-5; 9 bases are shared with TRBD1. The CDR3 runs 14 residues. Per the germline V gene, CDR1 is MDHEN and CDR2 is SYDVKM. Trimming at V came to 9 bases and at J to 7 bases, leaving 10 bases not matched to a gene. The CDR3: CASTGGAGHQPQHF. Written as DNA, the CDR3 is TGTGCCAGTACAGGGGGCGCGGGACACCAGCCCCAGCATTTT.

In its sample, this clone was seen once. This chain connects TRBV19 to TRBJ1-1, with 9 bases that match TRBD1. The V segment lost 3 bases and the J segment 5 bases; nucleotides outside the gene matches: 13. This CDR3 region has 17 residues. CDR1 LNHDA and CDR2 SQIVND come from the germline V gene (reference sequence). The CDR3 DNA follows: TGTGCCAGTAGTATGCATTCACGGGGACAGGGCTCGACTGAAGCTTTCTTT. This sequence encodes CASSMHSRGQGSTEAFF. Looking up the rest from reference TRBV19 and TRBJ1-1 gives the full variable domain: DGGITQSPKYLFRKEGQNVTLSCEQNLNHDAMYWYRQDPGQGLRLIYYSQIVNDFQKGDIAEGYSVSREKKESFPLTVTSAQKNPTAFYLCASSMHSRGQGSTEAFFGQGTRLTVV.

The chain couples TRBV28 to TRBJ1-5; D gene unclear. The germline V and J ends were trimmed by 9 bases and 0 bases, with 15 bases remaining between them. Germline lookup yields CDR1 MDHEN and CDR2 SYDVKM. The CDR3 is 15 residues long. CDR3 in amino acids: CASKPKAYSNQPQHF. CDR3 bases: TGTGCCAGTAAACCCAAAGCGTATAGCAATCAGCCCCAGCATTTT. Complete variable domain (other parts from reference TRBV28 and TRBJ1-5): DVKVTQSSRYLVKRTGEKVFLECVQDMDHENMFWYRQDPGLGLRLIYFSYDVKMKEKGDIPEGYSVSREKKERFSLILESASTNQTSMYLCASKPKAYSNQPQHFGDGTRLSIL.

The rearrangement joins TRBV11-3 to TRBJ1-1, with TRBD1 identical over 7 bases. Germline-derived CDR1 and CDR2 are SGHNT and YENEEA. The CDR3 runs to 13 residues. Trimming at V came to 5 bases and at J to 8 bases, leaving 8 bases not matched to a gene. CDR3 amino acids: CASSDQLGQEAFF. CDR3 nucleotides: TGTGCCAGCAGCGACCAGCTGGGACAGGAAGCTTTCTTT.

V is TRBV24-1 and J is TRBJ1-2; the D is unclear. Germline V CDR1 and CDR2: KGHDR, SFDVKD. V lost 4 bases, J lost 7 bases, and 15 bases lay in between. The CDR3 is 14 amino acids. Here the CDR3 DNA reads TGTGCCACCAGTGACGGGTTGATGGATACTGGCTACACCTTC. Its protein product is CATSDGLMDTGYTF.

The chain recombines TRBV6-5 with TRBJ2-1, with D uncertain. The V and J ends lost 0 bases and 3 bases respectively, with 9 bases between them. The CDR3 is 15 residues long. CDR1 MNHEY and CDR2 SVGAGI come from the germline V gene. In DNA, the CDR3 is TGTGCCAGCAGTTACTCGTCCCGGAGCTACAATGAGCAGTTCTTC. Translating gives CASSYSSRSYNEQFF.

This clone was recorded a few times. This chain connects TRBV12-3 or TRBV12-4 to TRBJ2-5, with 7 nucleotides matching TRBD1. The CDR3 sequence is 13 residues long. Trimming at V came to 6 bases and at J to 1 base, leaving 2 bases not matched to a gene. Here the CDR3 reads CASRRDSQETQYF. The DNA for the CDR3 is TGTGCCAGCAGGAGGGACAGCCAAGAGACCCAGTACTTC.

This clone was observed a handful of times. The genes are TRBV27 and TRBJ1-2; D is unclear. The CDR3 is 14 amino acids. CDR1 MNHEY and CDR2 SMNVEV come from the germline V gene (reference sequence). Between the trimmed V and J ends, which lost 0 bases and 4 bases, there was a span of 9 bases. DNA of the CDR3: TGTGCCAGCAGTTTATCGCAGGCGGGCTATGGCTACACCTTC. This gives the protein CASSLSQAGYGYTF.

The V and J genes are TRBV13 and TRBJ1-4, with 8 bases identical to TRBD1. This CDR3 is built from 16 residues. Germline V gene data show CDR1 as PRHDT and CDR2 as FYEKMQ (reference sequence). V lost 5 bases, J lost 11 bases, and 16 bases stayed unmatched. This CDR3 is CASSPPLGQGLKKLFF. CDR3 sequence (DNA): TGTGCCAGCAGCCCTCCCCTCGGACAGGGTCTGAAGAAACTGTTTTTT. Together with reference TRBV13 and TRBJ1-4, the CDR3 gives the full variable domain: AAGVIQSPRHLIKEKRETATLKCYPIPRHDTVYWYQQGPGQDPQFLISFYEKMQSDKGSIPDRFSAQQFSDYHSELNMSSLELGDSALYFCASSPPLGQGLKKLFFGSGTQLSVL.